These 8 T cell receptor beta chains share one sample of origin, sequenced in a study of T-cell memory formation after mild COVID-19 (dated by TCRdb to about 2021). The library relied on 5' RACE. Sequencing was performed on an Illumina NovaSeq 6000. The public reads were reprocessed in TCRdb via fastp at Q25 and MiXCR, keeping in-frame beta chains. Every distinct CDR3 protein forms one entry, paired with its most common genes and DNA. The sample table records about 430,000 distinct CDR3 sequences; under 20% of these occur just once. About 22% of the sample comes from the top ten. The sample comprised PBMCs or a T cell subset sorted from them (not recorded which). These TCRs come from a man between 18 and 35 years old who had mild COVID-19 (a few samples of this study predate the infection). The sample titles of this study are shuffled in the database, so cell type and time point are left out; the donor was told from shared clones.

This clonotype was seen many times. The CDR3: CASSSSGGANTGELFF. The DNA for the CDR3 is TGTGCCAGCAGCAGTAGCGGGGGGGCGAACACCGGGGAGCTGTTTTTT. This chain joins TRBV11-3 and TRBJ2-2; 11 bases fit TRBD2. This CDR3 region has 16 residues. Trimming took 5 bases from V and 0 from J; bases not matched to a gene: 2. Germline V lookup: CDR1 SGHNT, CDR2 YENEEA.

The gene calls are TRBV27 and TRBJ1-2; TRBD1 is a possible D gene (6 bases). V shed 5 bases and J shed 3 bases, with 16 bases lying between them. CDR1 and CDR2 from the germline V gene are MNHEY and SMNVEV (reference sequence). The CDR3 length is 15 residues. CDR3 sequence reads: CASSDRGGAHYGYTF. In DNA, the CDR3 is TGTGCCAGCAGTGATCGCGGGGGCGCGCACTATGGCTACACCTTC.

There are many counts of this clonotype. The chain is built from TRBV5-1 and TRBJ1-1; TRBD1 might be the D (5 bases). The germline CDR1 and CDR2 sequences are SGHRS and YFSETQ. V was pared by 2 bases and J by 0 bases, with 8 bases between. This CDR3 has 14 residues. CDR3 sequence reads: CASSLGAVNTEAFF. CDR3 nucleotide sequence: TGCGCCAGCAGCTTAGGGGCGGTGAACACTGAAGCTTTCTTT.

The genes are TRBV4-1 and TRBJ2-3; 8 positions agree with TRBD2. V lost 3 bases, J lost 2 bases, and 7 bases stayed unmatched. This CDR3 is built from 16 residues. The germline V gene encodes CDR1 MGHRA and CDR2 YSYEKL. The CDR3 bases are TGCGCCAGCAGCCATGGGGAGCGGGGGATCACAGATACGCAGTATTTT. Translating it yields CASSHGERGITDTQYF.

This clonotype was detected a few times. This rearrangement joins TRBV5-6 to TRBJ2-1, with 8 bases matching TRBD1. The J segment lost 1 base and the V segment lost 5 bases, leaving 5 bases of the junction unmatched. The CDR3 extends over 15 amino acids. CDR1 is SGHDT, CDR2 YYEEEE, per germline. CDR3 region: CASRPGTGSYNEQFF. CDR3 sequence (DNA): TGTGCCAGCAGGCCCGGGACAGGATCCTACAATGAGCAGTTCTTC.

This clonotype was seen a single time. An end of the junction does not agree with germline; a read error may underlie this. V is TRBV7-2 and J is TRBJ1-5, with 8 bases identical to TRBD1. Per germline, CDR1 SGHTA and CDR2 FQGNSA. This CDR3 comprises 14 residues. The CDR3 DNA is TGTGCCAGCAGCTTAATGACAGGGGTTCAGCCCAAGCATTTT. Protein sequence: CASSLMTGVQPKHF.

The rearrangement links TRBV29-1 to TRBJ2-3; the D call may be TRBD1 or TRBD2 (5 bases each). The V gene lost 3 bases and the J gene lost 0 bases, with 13 bases spanning the gap. CDR3 length: 15 residues. Per germline, CDR1 SQVTM and CDR2 ANQGSEA. CDR3 DNA sequence: TGCAGCGTTGACGGGTGGGGGATAAGCACAGATACGCAGTATTTT. Its translation: CSVDGWGISTDTQYF.

This chain links TRBV6-5 with TRBJ2-2; 10 positions agree with TRBD1. The CDR3 runs to 15 residues. CDR1 is MNHEY and CDR2 is SVGAGI in the germline V gene. Trimming at V came to 2 bases and at J to 6 bases, leaving 3 bases not matched to a gene. The CDR3 reads CASSYGTGVSGELFF. The CDR3 nucleotides are TGTGCCAGCAGTTACGGGACAGGGGTATCCGGGGAGCTGTTTTTT.